Below are 18 T cell receptor beta chains sequenced from a single sample in a study of response to subunit inactivated influenza vaccine (dated by TCRdb to between 2017 and 2018). Library preparation employed RT-PCR. Sequencing took place on an Illumina HiSeq 2500. Using fastp trimming at Q25 and MiXCR clonotype assembly, TCRdb reanalyzed the public sequencing data and kept in-frame beta chains. All rows with the same CDR3 protein become a single entry with the most common DNA and genes. This sample gives roughly 550,000 distinct CDR3 sequences in total; 20% to 25% of them show up just once. About 3% of the sample comes from the top ten. These same records also appear under a second study, on T cells expressing NK-cell markers. As the second study states: 5'RACE template switching, by which a universal primer site and unique molecular identifiers were added, was used to make TCR beta cDNA libraries.

Sample: CD4+ T cells sorted from PBMCs, taken roughly 12 days after vaccination. The receptors were sampled from a man aged 50-59 years who received an inactivated influenza vaccine. Donor details come from another sample of the same person, matched by shared clones.

The J gene is TRBJ1-5, the V gene TRBV19; D call uncertain. Germline V CDR1 and CDR2: LNHDA, SQIVND (reference sequence). V shed 7 bases and J shed 2 bases, with 12 bases lying between them. The CDR3 extends over 14 amino acids. CDR3 sequence (DNA): TGTGCCAGTACGAGGGTCGTTGGCAATCAGCCCCAGCATTTT. It encodes CASTRVVGNQPQHF.

The CDR3: CSARVTSGGGANTGELFF. For the CDR3, the DNA is TGCAGTGCTAGAGTAACTAGCGGGGGGGGCGCGAACACCGGGGAGCTGTTTTTT. V gene TRBV20-1 combines with J gene TRBJ2-2; 13 bases match TRBD2. This CDR3 has 18 amino acids. Germline CDR1 and CDR2: DFQATT and SNEGSKA (reference sequence). Trimming cost V 1 base and J 0 bases; bases outside gene matches: 5.

The chain uses TRBV2 and TRBJ2-2; D is ambiguous. The CDR3 is 14 residues long. V gave up 6 bases and J gave up 2 bases, with 10 bases separating them. Germline V gene data show CDR1 as SNHLY and CDR2 as FYNNEI. CDR3: CASRAGPNTGELFF. The CDR3 DNA reads as TGTGCCAGCAGGGCCGGGCCTAACACCGGGGAGCTGTTTTTT.

This sequence joins TRBV4-3 and TRBJ2-7, with 7 bases identical to TRBD2. This CDR3 region has 16 residues. CDR1 is LGHNA, CDR2 YSLEER, per germline. The ends lost 4 bases at V and 6 bases at J; junction bases unmatched: 15. The CDR3 loop is CASSPALRESTSEQYF. The CDR3 DNA reads as TGCGCCAGCAGCCCCGCCCTGCGGGAGTCCACTAGCGAGCAGTACTTC.

This clonotype came up a few times. The rearrangement uses TRBV7-2 and TRBJ2-7; maybe TRBD1 (5 bases). The germline gives CDR1 SGHTA, CDR2 FQGNSA. V was clipped by 1 base and J by 3 bases, with 13 bases between them. CDR3 length: 15 amino acids. CDR3 in DNA: TGTGCCAGCAGCTTAGAGTTTGGGCAGGGCTACGAGCAGTACTTC. It specifies CASSLEFGQGYEQYF.

V and J are TRBV9 and TRBJ1-1; 9 positions agree with TRBD1. The CDR3 spans 16 residues. The germline V gene encodes CDR1 SGDLS and CDR2 YYNGEE. V dropped 0 bases and J dropped 0; count of bases not matched to a gene: 3. In nucleotides, the CDR3 is TGTGCCAGCAGCGTAGCGACAGGGGGAATGAACACTGAAGCTTTCTTT. It encodes CASSVATGGMNTEAFF.

This clonotype was seen only a few times. This CDR3 is CSAITGRGYTEAFF. The CDR3 nucleotides read TGCAGTGCTATTACCGGCAGGGGCTACACTGAAGCTTTCTTT. V usage is TRBV20-1 and J usage is TRBJ1-1, with D perhaps TRBD1 (6 bases). CDR1 and CDR2 (germline): DFQATT, SNEGSKA (reference sequence). CDR3 size: 14 residues. Trimming left V 4 bases short and J 3 bases short, with 15 bases between.

The chain links TRBV28 to TRBJ2-6, with 8 positions matching TRBD1. The V segment lost 7 bases and the J segment 1 base; nucleotides outside the gene matches: 9. This CDR3 comprises 17 residues. CDR1 is MDHEN and CDR2 is SYDVKM in the germline V gene. In DNA form, the CDR3 reads TGTGCCAGCAATGAGGACAGGGTACTTTCTGGGGCCAACGTCCTGACTTTC. The encoded protein is CASNEDRVLSGANVLTF.

This clonotype has only a few counts. Written as DNA, the CDR3 is TGTGCCAGCAGTAGCTGGGCCACAGATACGCAGTATTTT. It specifies CASSSWATDTQYF. This chain connects TRBV6-1 to TRBJ2-3; D remains unclear. The CDR3 is made up of 13 amino acids. From germline, CDR1 is MNHNS and CDR2 SASEGT. The V and J ends lost 5 bases and 2 bases respectively, with 8 bases between them.

This clonotype has a handful of counts. The chain links TRBV14 to TRBJ1-6, with unresolved D. The CDR3 covers 18 residues. Trimming removed 2 bases from V and 8 bases from J, with 22 bases in between. Germline V gene lookup returns CDR1 SGHDN and CDR2 FVKESK. The chain's CDR3 is CASSQPAAGPTRDSPLHF. Here the CDR3 DNA reads TGTGCCAGCAGCCAACCGGCGGCAGGACCTACCAGAGATTCACCCCTCCACTTT.

This clonotype was seen repeatedly, ten times or more. The genes are TRBV29-1 and TRBJ1-2, with D unclear. The CDR3 is 10 amino acids. Between the trimmed V and J ends, which lost 2 bases and 8 bases, there was a span of 6 bases. Germline loops: CDR1 SQVTM, CDR2 ANQGSEA. CDR3 nucleotides: TGCAGCGTTGAAAACGGCGGCTACACCTTC. Amino acid sequence: CSVENGGYTF.

This clonotype was picked up a small number of times. The chain uses TRBV18 and TRBJ2-7; 10 bases are shared with TRBD1. CDR3 length: 14 residues. The V and J ends lost 2 bases and 6 bases, in that order; junction bases with no gene match: 4. The germline V gene encodes CDR1 KGHSH and CDR2 LQKENI. The CDR3 spells CASSPGTGAPEQYF. CDR3 coding DNA: TGTGCCAGCTCACCAGGGACAGGGGCGCCCGAGCAGTACTTC.

This clonotype was counted a single time. This sequence joins TRBV6-5 and TRBJ2-5; D is ambiguous. CDR1 and CDR2 from the germline V gene are MNHEY and SVGAGI. There are 13 residues in the CDR3. V lost 2 bases and J 3 bases, leaving 7 bases between the germline ends. The CDR3 nucleotides are TGTGCCAGCAGTTACCAATCTAAAGAGACCCAGTACTTC. Translating it yields CASSYQSKETQYF.

Only a few counts were recorded for this clonotype. An end of the junction does not agree with germline; a read error may underlie this. V gene TRBV12-3 or TRBV12-4 combines with J gene TRBJ2-5, with no clear D. This CDR3 has 13 residues. This CDR3 reads CASSLITQGTQYF. The CDR3, as DNA: TGTGCCAGCAGTTTAATAACCCAAGGGACCCAGTACTTC.

The chain recombines TRBV12-3 or TRBV12-4 with TRBJ1-4; D unclear. The V end lost 5 bases, the J end lost 3 bases, and 10 bases lay between the germline ends. There are 14 residues in the CDR3. CDR3: CASSPGRANEKLFF. The CDR3, as DNA: TGTGCCAGCAGTCCGGGGAGGGCTAATGAAAAACTGTTTTTT.

The V and J genes are TRBV7-2 and TRBJ2-7, with TRBD2 identical over 10 bases. The CDR3 is made up of 14 amino acids. Per the germline V gene, CDR1 is SGHTA and CDR2 is FQGNSA. Trimming took 4 bases from V and 2 from J; bases not matched to a gene: 2. CDR3 residues: CASSSGTSAYEQYF. The CDR3 DNA reads as TGTGCCAGCAGCTCCGGGACTAGCGCCTACGAGCAGTACTTC. Based on the CDR3 plus reference TRBV7-2 and TRBJ2-7, the full variable domain is GAGVSQSPSNKVTEKGKDVELRCDPISGHTALYWYRQSLGQGLEFLIYFQGNSAPDKSGLPSDRFSAERTGGSVSTLTIQRTQQEDSAVYLCASSSGTSAYEQYFGPGTRLTVT.

This sequence joins TRBV7-2 and TRBJ2-3; D perhaps matches TRBD2 (7 bases). The CDR3 has 17 amino acids. CDR1 is SGHTA, CDR2 FQGNSA, per germline. V lost 0 bases, J lost 2 bases, and 15 bases lay in between. The CDR3, as DNA: TGTGCCAGCAGCTTAGCGCTGGTCGGGGGGCTCACAGATACGCAGTATTTT. This gives the protein CASSLALVGGLTDTQYF.

The V and J genes are TRBV5-1 and TRBJ2-1, with 8 nucleotides matching TRBD2. CDR3 size: 15 residues. With 4 bases clipped from V and 2 bases from J, the junction kept 5 bases outside the gene matches. Germline CDR1 is SGHRS and CDR2 is YFSETQ. The CDR3 is CASSAGLVPYNEQFF. The CDR3 DNA is TGCGCCAGCAGCGCGGGACTAGTACCCTACAATGAGCAGTTCTTC.